These 7 T cell receptor beta chains were all obtained from the same sample, sequenced in a study of beta chain features in type 1 diabetes. Expressed TCRB transcripts were sequenced, since all the RNA that had been isolated was reverse transcribed. Sequencing used immunoSEQ multiplex PCR; TCRdb keeps in-frame clones, though not all of them. The repertoire has roughly 240,000 clones, approximately 14% of them found once; the top ten carry around 0.026%. The sample consisted of naive CD4+ T cells from blood. The receptors originated from a woman between 40 and 50 years old in good health.

This clone has more than one count but fewer than ten. The rearrangement joins TRBV7-9 to TRBJ1-1, with TRBD1 matching over 8 bases. The length of the CDR3 is 13 residues. The germline gives CDR1 SEHNR, CDR2 FQNEAQ (reference sequence). With 11 bases clipped from V and 4 bases from J, the junction kept 9 bases outside the gene matches. The CDR3 reads CAGGQGAITEAFF. CDR3 sequence (DNA): TGTGCCGGCGGGCAGGGGGCGATCACTGAAGCTTTCTTT.

This clone was observed a handful of times. The chain recombines TRBV5-1 with TRBJ2-3; TRBD2 matches 8 bases. CDR1 is SGHRS and CDR2 is YFSETQ in the germline V gene. The CDR3 extends over 16 amino acids. With 0 bases clipped from V and 5 bases from J, the junction kept 8 bases outside the gene matches. The CDR3 coding sequence is TGCGCCAGCAGCTTGGCGCAGCGGGGGAGGGGAGATACGCAGTATTTT. The encoded protein is CASSLAQRGRGDTQYF.

This clone was seen a handful of times. This sequence joins TRBV6-1 and TRBJ2-4; TRBD1 matches 7 bases. This CDR3 spans 19 amino acids. V lost 4 bases and J lost 1; bases outside the gene matches: 16. The germline V gene encodes CDR1 MNHNS and CDR2 SASEGT. Here the CDR3 DNA reads TGTGCCAGCAGTGCATCCTCGGGACAGTTTAAGTTGGCCAAAAACATTCAGTACTTC. This sequence encodes CASSASSGQFKLAKNIQYF.

J is TRBJ2-5 and V is TRBV5-1; perhaps TRBD2 as D (6 bases). CDR3 length: 14 amino acids. CDR1 SGHRS and CDR2 YFSETQ come from the germline V gene. V was trimmed by 7 bases and J by 2 bases, leaving 15 bases between them. DNA of the CDR3: TGCGCCAGCCTCGGGGCCAGCGGGCAAGAGACCCAGTACTTC. This codes for CASLGASGQETQYF.

The chain joins TRBV2 to TRBJ1-1, with 7 bases lining up with TRBD1. The germline V gene has CDR1 SNHLY and CDR2 FYNNEI. The length of the CDR3 is 14 residues. V was pared by 2 bases and J by 2 bases, with 2 bases of the junction left unmatched. CDR3 bases: TGTGCCAGCAGTGAAAGGACAGGTAACACTGAAGCTTTCTTT. As protein: CASSERTGNTEAFF.

The rearrangement joins TRBV7-2 to TRBJ2-5; TRBD2 matches 8 bases. CDR3 length: 15 residues. The germline V gene has CDR1 SGHTA and CDR2 FQGNSA. V dropped 5 bases and J dropped 5; count of bases not matched to a gene: 10. CDR3 region: CASSPRLAGRETQYF. The CDR3 DNA sequence: TGTGCCAGCAGCCCCCGGTTAGCGGGGAGGGAGACCCAGTACTTC.

The chain recombines TRBV7-8 with TRBJ2-2; TRBD2 aligns across 10 bases. CDR1 SGHVS and CDR2 FQNEAQ come from the germline V gene. V shed 10 bases, J shed 2 bases, and the junction held 4 bases outside the gene matches. This CDR3 has 14 residues. In nucleotides, the CDR3 is TGTGCCACGAGGACTAGCGGTAACACCGGGGAGCTGTTTTTT. It codes for CATRTSGNTGELFF.